This is a list of T cell receptor beta chains from one sample in a study of blood T cell repertoires in COVID-19. TCRdb keeps only in-frame clones here, not all; method: immunoSEQ multiplex PCR. The profile covers some 300,000 clones, with 80% to 90% appearing a single time and roughly 6.3% taken by the ten largest. Sequencing was carried out using peripheral blood. The source of these receptors is a woman aged 50 to 65 with COVID-19, enrolled during active disease. Both conserved end residues are part of each CDR3. Each record gives: J gene, D gene, clone size, V gene, CDR3 protein. The D gene is left open where the match is weak. Not all rows give a size; the values are once, few, many and, for expanded clones, a class.

>TRBJ2-1|NA|NA|TRBV6-6
CASSYLAGGYEQFF
>TRBJ1-2|TRBD1|NA|TRBV6-5
CASKPGQGAYTF
>TRBJ1-1|TRBD1|NA|TRBV11-3
CASSFEPRGTAEAFF
>TRBJ1-4|TRBD1|NA|TRBV2
CASTGTGGPMLFF
>TRBJ2-6|NA|NA|TRBV3-1/TRBV3-2
CASSPLDRGTSSGANVLTF
>TRBJ1-5|NA|NA|TRBV7-6
CASSSQGEDQPQHF
>TRBJ2-3|TRBD2|NA|TRBV11-3
CASSFGLAGADTQYF
>TRBJ1-2|NA|NA|TRBV19
CATRGSVSNYGYTF
>TRBJ2-2|TRBD2|NA|TRBV3-1/TRBV3-2
CASSPLTSGSVKAGELFF
>TRBJ2-5|NA|NA|TRBV3-1/TRBV3-2
CASSPTDPQETQYF
>TRBJ2-4|TRBD1|NA|TRBV7-9
CASSGTGSSKNIQYF
>TRBJ1-6|NA|NA|TRBV30
CAWESNNSPLHF
>TRBJ1-1|TRBD1|NA|TRBV7-9
CASSKAGGPNTEAFF
>TRBJ1-2|NA|NA|TRBV7-3
CASSYEPGGPRSYGYTF
>TRBJ2-1|TRBD2|once|TRBV14
CASSQGDGRALYNEQFF
>TRBJ1-1|NA|NA|TRBV19
CASSRIRDYTEAFF
>TRBJ2-1|NA|NA|TRBV30
CAQSVLVGISYNEQFF
>TRBJ1-2|TRBD1|NA|TRBV9
CASSGGQVGYTF
>TRBJ2-7|NA|once|TRBV5-1
CASSTSPGRSYEQYF
>TRBJ2-7|TRBD1|NA|TRBV18
CASSPEGTGKIYF
>TRBJ1-1|NA|many|TRBV7-9
CASSLAGSQYRGTEAFF
>TRBJ2-7|TRBD1|NA|TRBV7-2
CASSLGQGAYEQYF
>TRBJ2-7|NA|NA|TRBV7-9
CASSPDRDFSYEQYF
>TRBJ1-1|NA|NA|TRBV5-6
CASSSLGGAFF
>TRBJ1-4|NA|NA|TRBV3-1/TRBV3-2
CASSHRPQGLLNEKLFF
>TRBJ2-3|NA|NA|TRBV30
CAWSRQDTDTQYF
>TRBJ2-3|TRBD2|NA|TRBV10-2
CASSEGRASTDTQYF
>TRBJ1-2|NA|once|TRBV7-9
CASTTGNYGYTF